The clone carrying this T cell receptor beta chain was seen a single time. The record originates from a study of blood T cell repertoires in COVID-19. Turning to the study itself: The United States, Italy and Spain supplied acute and convalescent COVID-19 samples. T cells, B-cell-depleted T cells, or PBMCs provided the cDNA or gDNA that served as material.

Source study methods: Reference gene primers were amplified, and this amplification served to estimate nucleated cell counts. The table came from immunoSEQ multiplex PCR; TCRdb's copy has only in-frame clones and leaves some out. Clonal size and the V and J genes are those of that table, whereas D and trimming came from the DNA. The sample holds roughly 250,000 clones, roughly 83% seen once. The CDR3 has 13 residues. Germline V CDR1 and CDR2: SQVTM, ANQGSEA. The receptor was derived from an elderly woman with acute or convalescent COVID-19. The sample comprised peripheral blood. The V call is TRBV29-1, the J call TRBJ1-1; D is possibly TRBD1 (6 bases). This chain's CDR3 is CRADSAMNTEAFF. The CDR3 DNA sequence: TGCAGAGCGGACAGTGCGATGAACACTGAAGCTTTCTTT.